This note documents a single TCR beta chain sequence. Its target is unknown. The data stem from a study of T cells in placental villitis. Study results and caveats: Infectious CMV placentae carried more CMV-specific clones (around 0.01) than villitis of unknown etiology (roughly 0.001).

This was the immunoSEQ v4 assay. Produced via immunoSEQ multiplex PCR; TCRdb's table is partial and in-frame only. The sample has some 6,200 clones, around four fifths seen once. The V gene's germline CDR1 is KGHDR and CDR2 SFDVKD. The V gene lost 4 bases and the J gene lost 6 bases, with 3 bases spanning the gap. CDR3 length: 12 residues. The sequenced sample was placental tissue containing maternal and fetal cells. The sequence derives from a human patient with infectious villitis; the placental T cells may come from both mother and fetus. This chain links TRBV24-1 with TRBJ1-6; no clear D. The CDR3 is CATSDLNSPLHF. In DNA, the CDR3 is TGTGCCACCAGTGACCTTAATTCACCCCTCCACTTT.